The 22 T cell receptor beta chains reported below all come from one sample, sequenced in a study of shared clonotypes between healthy human individuals. Positively selected for CCR7, the CD45RO-negative cells used as naive CD8 cells excluded terminally differentiated effector memory CD45RA+ cells. The method was immunoSEQ multiplex PCR; TCRdb's version includes in-frame clones alone and lacks a portion of them. This table holds about 580,000 clones, about 98% found once. The sequenced material came from naive CD8+ T cells sorted from blood. The receptors shown here come from a man aged 30 to 39 in good health.

V and J are TRBV7-9 and TRBJ2-5; 10 bases agree with TRBD1. J was trimmed by 0 bases and V by 4 bases; bases with no gene match: 5. From germline, CDR1 is SEHNR and CDR2 FQNEAQ (reference sequence). The CDR3 contains 16 residues. The DNA of the CDR3 is TGTGCCAGCAGCTCCAGGACAGGGGGGAACCAAGAGACCCAGTACTTC. The encoded protein is CASSSRTGGNQETQYF.

Comments on this clone: Other DNA variants within this sample encode the same CDR3. V is TRBV9 and J is TRBJ1-2; 8 bases line up with TRBD1. Germline V gives CDR1 SGDLS, CDR2 YYNGEE. V dropped 0 bases and J dropped 3; count of bases not matched to a gene: 4. CDR3 length: 15 residues. This chain's CDR3 is CASSVGQGADYGYTF. The CDR3 nucleotides read TGTGCCAGCAGCGTAGGGCAGGGGGCTGACTATGGCTACACCTTC.

This chain connects TRBV5-4 to TRBJ2-1; D possibly corresponds to TRBD2 (6 bases). Trimming left V 5 bases short and J 6 bases short, with 9 bases between. The CDR3 has 12 amino acids. CDR1 SGHNT and CDR2 YYREEE come from the germline V gene (reference sequence). The CDR3 here is CASSGGSNEQFF. DNA for the CDR3: TGTGCCAGCAGTGGGGGGTCCAATGAGCAGTTCTTC.

This CDR3 is CASSEAPSLASKDEQYF. The CDR3, as DNA: TGTGCCAGCAGTGAAGCGCCTTCACTAGCATCTAAGGACGAGCAGTACTTC. This sequence joins TRBV2 and TRBJ2-7; possible D gene TRBD2, 6 bases. The length of the CDR3 is 17 residues. V was cut by 0 bases and J by 5 bases, with 20 bases left in between. Germline lookup yields CDR1 SNHLY and CDR2 FYNNEI.

The rearrangement links TRBV7-9 to TRBJ1-2, with unresolved D. The CDR3 consists of 14 residues. V dropped 1 base and J dropped 4 bases, with 10 bases sitting between them. Germline loops: CDR1 SEHNR, CDR2 FQNEAQ (reference sequence). Here the CDR3 reads CASSLGFAGYGYTF. The CDR3 nucleotides are TGTGCCAGCAGCTTAGGTTTTGCCGGCTATGGCTACACCTTC.

The rearrangement links TRBV7-9 to TRBJ2-7; D remains unclear. V was trimmed by 0 bases and J by 1 base, leaving 7 bases between them. Germline-derived CDR1 and CDR2 are SEHNR and FQNEAQ (reference sequence). The CDR3 has 14 amino acids. In nucleotides, the CDR3 is TGTGCCAGCAGCTTAGCGGGTTGGTCCTACGAGCAGTACTTC. Residues: CASSLAGWSYEQYF. Full variable domain (outside the CDR3, taken from reference TRBV7-9 and TRBJ2-7): DTGVSQNPRHKITKRGQNVTFRCDPISEHNRLYWYRQTLGQGPEFLTYFQNEAQLEKSRLLSDRFSAERPKGSFSTLEIQRTEQGDSAMYLCASSLAGWSYEQYFGPGTRLTVT.

The genes are TRBV27 and TRBJ2-7; D could derive from TRBD1 or TRBD2 (5 bases each). Germline V CDR1 and CDR2: MNHEY, SMNVEV (reference sequence). The CDR3 has 15 residues. Trimming stripped 0 bases from V and 2 bases from J, with 11 bases between. The CDR3 DNA sequence: TGTGCCAGCAGTTTATCATGGGGGAGACCCTACGAGCAGTACTTC. This codes for CASSLSWGRPYEQYF.

The CDR3 sequence: CASSDGPADTQYF. For the CDR3, the DNA is TGTGCCAGCAGTGATGGGCCGGCAGATACGCAGTATTTT. The chain links TRBV2 to TRBJ2-3; D unclear. The length of the CDR3 is 13 residues. V lost 3 bases, J lost 4 bases, and 8 bases lay in between. Looked up from germline, CDR1 is SNHLY and CDR2 is FYNNEI.

This chain links TRBV27 with TRBJ2-3; no reliable D call. Trimming shortened V by 6 bases and J by 0 bases, and 13 bases separated the two germline ends. The CDR3 contains 15 residues. The germline V gene has CDR1 MNHEY and CDR2 SMNVEV (reference sequence). CDR3 bases: TGTGCCAGCAGCCCCGGGCACTTTAGCACAGATACGCAGTATTTT. The encoded protein is CASSPGHFSTDTQYF.

The CDR3: CASSFPGSETQYF. DNA for the CDR3: TGTGCCAGCAGTTTCCCAGGGTCAGAGACCCAGTACTTC. The chain carries TRBV27 and TRBJ2-5, with a tentative D call TRBD1 (5 bases). The germline CDR1 and CDR2 sequences are MNHEY and SMNVEV (reference sequence). Trimming cost V 3 bases and J 4 bases, with 9 bases left between them. This CDR3 region has 13 residues.

The CDR3 here is CASSYLGGTPKTQYF. The CDR3 DNA sequence: TGTGCCAGCAGTTACCTCGGCGGGACCCCAAAGACCCAGTACTTC. The V and J genes are TRBV6-6 and TRBJ2-5, with D tentatively TRBD2 (6 bases). V lost 2 bases, J lost 6 bases, and 16 bases lay in between. The CDR3 consists of 15 residues. Germline CDR1 MNHNY, CDR2 SVGAGI (reference sequence).

The V gene is TRBV7-6, the J gene TRBJ1-4; D unclear. Germline V gene data show CDR1 as SGHVS and CDR2 as FNYEAQ. The V end was cut by 6 bases, the J end by 3 bases, with 14 bases between. The CDR3 is 15 residues long. The CDR3 DNA follows: TGTGCCAGCAGTCCGTTAAGCGTTGCTAATGAAAAACTGTTTTTT. It specifies CASSPLSVANEKLFF.

This clone was seen just once. The chain recombines TRBV4-3 with TRBJ2-7; perhaps TRBD2 as D (6 bases). Germline CDR1 and CDR2: LGHNA and YSLEER. The ends were cut back, 0 bases at V and 5 bases at J, with 17 bases in the middle. This CDR3 has 16 amino acids. The CDR3 is CASSQDKGRGRNEQYF. Written as DNA, the CDR3 is TGCGCCAGCAGCCAAGATAAAGGCCGGGGGAGGAACGAGCAGTACTTC.

This chain uses TRBV4-1 with TRBJ2-1, with D maybe TRBD2 (5 bases). Trimming took off 2 bases at V and 8 bases at J, with 10 bases between the two ends. This CDR3 comprises 13 residues. Germline V gene lookup returns CDR1 MGHRA and CDR2 YSYEKL. The CDR3 loop reads CASSQLAGDEQFF. CDR3 in DNA: TGCGCCAGCAGCCAACTTGCGGGCGATGAGCAGTTCTTC.

This chain connects TRBV11-2 to TRBJ2-7; 7 positions agree with TRBD2. Trimming removed 1 base from V and 2 bases from J; junction bases left unmatched: 2. The germline V gene has CDR1 SGHAT and CDR2 FQNNGV. The CDR3 has 14 residues. CDR3 sequence: CASSLVSGTYEQYF. In nucleotides, the CDR3 is TGTGCCAGCAGCTTAGTGAGCGGGACCTACGAGCAGTACTTC.

V is TRBV11-3 and J is TRBJ2-3, with 12 bases aligning to TRBD2. The CDR3 runs to 13 residues. Germline lookup yields CDR1 SGHNT and CDR2 YENEEA. Germline trimming cut 5 bases from V and 12 bases from J; bases unmatched to any gene: 6. CDR3 DNA sequence: TGTGCCAGCAGCCCCGGGACTAGCGGGCCTCAGTATTTT. It translates to CASSPGTSGPQYF.

This chain links TRBV4-1 with TRBJ1-2; D gene ambiguous. This CDR3 has 13 amino acids. Germline assignment: CDR1 MGHRA and CDR2 YSYEKL. V lost 5 bases to trimming and J lost 2 bases, with 9 bases between them. The CDR3 DNA sequence: TGCGCCAGCAGCACGAGGGAGAACTATGGCTACACCTTC. It yields the protein CASSTRENYGYTF.

The V gene is TRBV27, the J gene TRBJ2-5; 9 positions agree with TRBD2. The CDR3 covers 15 residues. V was pared by 2 bases and J by 4 bases, with 5 bases of the junction left unmatched. The V gene's germline CDR1 is MNHEY and CDR2 SMNVEV (reference sequence). The CDR3: CASSLMREGRETQYF. In DNA form, the CDR3 reads TGTGCCAGCAGTTTAATGCGGGAGGGCCGAGAGACCCAGTACTTC.

The chain has TRBV9 and TRBJ2-1, with TRBD2 as a possible D gene (6 bases). The ends were cut back, 1 base at V and 2 bases at J, with 10 bases in the middle. Germline lookup yields CDR1 SGDLS and CDR2 YYNGEE. The CDR3 runs 15 residues. The CDR3 sequence is CASSVSGLPYNEQFF. The CDR3 bases are TGTGCCAGCAGCGTAAGCGGGCTCCCCTACAATGAGCAGTTCTTC.

The sample holds one count of this clone. V usage is TRBV9 and J usage is TRBJ2-5; 12 bases align to TRBD2. V shed 9 bases, J shed 3 bases, and the junction held 12 bases outside the gene matches. The CDR3 has 16 amino acids. Germline V CDR1 and CDR2: SGDLS, YYNGEE. DNA of the CDR3: TGTGCCACCCCTCCGACTAGCGGGAGTCTTGAAGAGACCCAGTACTTC. Protein sequence: CATPPTSGSLEETQYF.

The chain is built from TRBV5-1 and TRBJ2-1; D is undetermined. CDR1 and CDR2 from the germline V gene are SGHRS and YFSETQ. This CDR3 comprises 12 residues. The V end was cut by 1 base, the J end by 10 bases, with 9 bases between. The CDR3 reads CASSLYRPEQFF. In DNA form, the CDR3 reads TGCGCCAGCAGCTTGTACCGACCCGAGCAGTTCTTC. The full variable domain, in which reference TRBV5-1 and TRBJ2-1 provide the parts outside the CDR3, is KAGVTQTPRYLIKTRGQQVTLSCSPISGHRSVSWYQQTPGQGLQFLFEYFSETQRNKGNFPGRFSGRQFSNSRSEMNVSTLELGDSALYLCASSLYRPEQFFGPGTRLTVL.

The chain uses TRBV7-8 and TRBJ1-1; TRBD1 matches 7 bases. Germline loops: CDR1 SGHVS, CDR2 FQNEAQ. With 0 bases clipped from V and 2 bases from J, the junction kept 12 bases outside the gene matches. CDR3 length equals 18 residues. This CDR3 reads CASSLATGQFWHNTEAFF. The CDR3 coding sequence is TGTGCCAGCAGCTTAGCGACGGGACAGTTTTGGCACAACACTGAAGCTTTCTTT.